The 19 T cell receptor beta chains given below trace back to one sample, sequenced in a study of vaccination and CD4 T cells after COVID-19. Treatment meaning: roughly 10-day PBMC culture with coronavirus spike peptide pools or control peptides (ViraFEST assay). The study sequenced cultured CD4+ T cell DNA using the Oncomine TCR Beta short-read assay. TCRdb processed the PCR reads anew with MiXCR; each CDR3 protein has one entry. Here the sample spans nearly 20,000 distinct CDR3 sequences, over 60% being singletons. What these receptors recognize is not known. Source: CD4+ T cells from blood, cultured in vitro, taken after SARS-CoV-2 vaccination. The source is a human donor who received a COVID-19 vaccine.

Written as DNA, the CDR3 is TGTGCCACCAGCCAAGGCGGGGGAGCTAACTATGGCTACACCTTC. Translated, it gives CATSQGGGANYGYTF. This chain connects TRBV15 to TRBJ1-2; a possible D gene is TRBD1 (5 bases). The CDR3 covers 15 residues. Germline V gene data show CDR1 as LNHNV and CDR2 as YYDKDF (reference sequence). V lost 5 bases and J 0 bases, leaving 13 bases between the germline ends. The full variable domain, with the rest looked up from reference TRBV15 and TRBJ1-2, is DAMVIQNPRYQVTQFGKPVTLSCSQTLNHNVMYWYQQKSSQAPKLLFHYYDKDFNNEADTPDNFQSRRPNTSFCFLDIRSPGLGDTAMYLCATSQGGGANYGYTFGSGTRLTVV.

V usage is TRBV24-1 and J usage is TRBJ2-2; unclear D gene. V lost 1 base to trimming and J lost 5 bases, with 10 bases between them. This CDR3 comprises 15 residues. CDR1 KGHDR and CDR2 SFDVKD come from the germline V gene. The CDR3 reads CATSDLPGNTGELFF. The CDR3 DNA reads TGTGCCACCAGTGATTTACCAGGAAATACCGGGGAGCTGTTTTTT.

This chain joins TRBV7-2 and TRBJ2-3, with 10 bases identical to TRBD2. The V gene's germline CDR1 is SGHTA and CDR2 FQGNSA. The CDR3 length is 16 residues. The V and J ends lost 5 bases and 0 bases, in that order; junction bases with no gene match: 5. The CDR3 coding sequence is TGTGCCAGCAGCCCTGTAGCGGGGGGTAGCACAGATACGCAGTATTTT. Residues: CASSPVAGGSTDTQYF.

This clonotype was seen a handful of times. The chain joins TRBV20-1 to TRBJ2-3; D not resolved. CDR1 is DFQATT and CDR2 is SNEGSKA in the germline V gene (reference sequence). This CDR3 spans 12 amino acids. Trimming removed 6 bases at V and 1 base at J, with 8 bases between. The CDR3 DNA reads TGCAGTGCAGGGCAGCGCACAGATACGCAGTATTTT. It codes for CSAGQRTDTQYF.

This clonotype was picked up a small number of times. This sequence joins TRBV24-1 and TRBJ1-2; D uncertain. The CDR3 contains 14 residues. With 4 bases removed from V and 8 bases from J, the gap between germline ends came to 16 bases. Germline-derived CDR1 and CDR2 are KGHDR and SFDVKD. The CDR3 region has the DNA TGTGCCACCAGTGAGGCGGGAGAAGGAGGAGGCTACACCTTC. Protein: CATSEAGEGGGYTF.

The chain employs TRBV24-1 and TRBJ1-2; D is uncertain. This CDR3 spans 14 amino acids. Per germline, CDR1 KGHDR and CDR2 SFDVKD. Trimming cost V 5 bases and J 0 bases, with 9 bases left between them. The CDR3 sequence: CATSGGSTNYGYTF. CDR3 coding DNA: TGTGCCACCAGTGGTGGCAGTACTAACTATGGCTACACCTTC.

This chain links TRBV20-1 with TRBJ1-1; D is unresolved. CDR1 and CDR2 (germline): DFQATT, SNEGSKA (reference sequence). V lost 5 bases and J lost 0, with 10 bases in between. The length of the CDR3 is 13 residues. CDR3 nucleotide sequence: TGCAGTGCTCCCAGCAGATTGAACACTGAAGCTTTCTTT. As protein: CSAPSRLNTEAFF.

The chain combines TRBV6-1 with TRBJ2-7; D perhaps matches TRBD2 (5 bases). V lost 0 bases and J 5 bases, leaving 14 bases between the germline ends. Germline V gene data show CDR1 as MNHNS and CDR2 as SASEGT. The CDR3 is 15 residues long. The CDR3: CASSEAFRERNEQYF. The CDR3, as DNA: TGTGCCAGCAGTGAAGCATTCCGGGAAAGGAACGAGCAGTACTTC.

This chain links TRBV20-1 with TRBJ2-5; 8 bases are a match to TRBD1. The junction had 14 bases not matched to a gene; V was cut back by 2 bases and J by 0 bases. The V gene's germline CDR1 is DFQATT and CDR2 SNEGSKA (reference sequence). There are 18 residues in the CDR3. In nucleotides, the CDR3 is TGCAGTGCTAGATATACAGGGGGAGGTTTTGGGTACCAAGAGACCCAGTACTTC. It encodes CSARYTGGGFGYQETQYF.

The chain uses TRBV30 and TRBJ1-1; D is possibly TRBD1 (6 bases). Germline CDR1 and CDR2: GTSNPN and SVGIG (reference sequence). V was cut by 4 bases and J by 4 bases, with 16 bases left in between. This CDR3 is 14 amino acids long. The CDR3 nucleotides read TGTGCCTGGACCCACGGGGGGCTTACCACTGAAGCTTTCTTT. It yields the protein CAWTHGGLTTEAFF.

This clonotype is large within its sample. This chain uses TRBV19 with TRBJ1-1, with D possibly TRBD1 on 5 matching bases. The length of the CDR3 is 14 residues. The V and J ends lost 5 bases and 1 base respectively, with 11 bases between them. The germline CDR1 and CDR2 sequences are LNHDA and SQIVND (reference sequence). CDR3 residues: CASSVQGQNTEAFF. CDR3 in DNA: TGTGCCAGTAGTGTCCAGGGCCAGAACACTGAAGCTTTCTTT.

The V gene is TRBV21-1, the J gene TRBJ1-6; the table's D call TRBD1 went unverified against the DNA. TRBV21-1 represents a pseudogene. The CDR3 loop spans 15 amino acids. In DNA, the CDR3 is TGTGCCAGCAGCAAAGTAGAGACAGGGAATTCACCCCTCCACTTT. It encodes CASSKVETGNSPLHF.

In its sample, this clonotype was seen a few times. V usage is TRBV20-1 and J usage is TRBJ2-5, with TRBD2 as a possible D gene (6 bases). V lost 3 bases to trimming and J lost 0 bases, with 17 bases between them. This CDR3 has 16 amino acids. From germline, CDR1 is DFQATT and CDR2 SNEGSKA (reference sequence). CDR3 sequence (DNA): TGCAGTGCTAGTGGGTGGCGGGGAACTTACCAAGAGACCCAGTACTTC. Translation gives CSASGWRGTYQETQYF.

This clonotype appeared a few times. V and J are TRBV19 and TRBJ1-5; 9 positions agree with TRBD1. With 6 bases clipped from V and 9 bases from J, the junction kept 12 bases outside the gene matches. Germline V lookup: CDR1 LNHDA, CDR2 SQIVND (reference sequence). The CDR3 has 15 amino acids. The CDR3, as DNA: TGTGCCAGTAGCCCTCGGGGACAGGGAGTTAGGCCCCAGCATTTT. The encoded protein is CASSPRGQGVRPQHF. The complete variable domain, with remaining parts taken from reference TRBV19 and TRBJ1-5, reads DGGITQSPKYLFRKEGQNVTLSCEQNLNHDAMYWYRQDPGQGLRLIYYSQIVNDFQKGDIAEGYSVSREKKESFPLTVTSAQKNPTAFYLCASSPRGQGVRPQHFGDGTRLSIL.

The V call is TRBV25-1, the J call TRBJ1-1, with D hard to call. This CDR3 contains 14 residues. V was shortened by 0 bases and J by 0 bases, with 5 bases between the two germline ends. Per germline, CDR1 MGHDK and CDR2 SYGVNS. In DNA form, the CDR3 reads TGTGCCAGCAGTGAATATCGCATGAACACTGAAGCTTTCTTT. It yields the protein CASSEYRMNTEAFF.

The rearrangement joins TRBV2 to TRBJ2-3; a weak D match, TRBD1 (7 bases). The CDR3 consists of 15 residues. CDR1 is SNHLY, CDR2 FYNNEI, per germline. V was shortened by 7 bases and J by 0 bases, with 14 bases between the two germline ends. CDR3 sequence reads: CASTATGTSTDTQYF. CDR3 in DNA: TGTGCCAGCACCGCGACAGGGACTAGCACAGATACGCAGTATTTT. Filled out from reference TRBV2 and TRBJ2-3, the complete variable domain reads EPEVTQTPSHQVTQMGQEVILRCVPISNHLYFYWYRQILGQKVEFLVSFYNNEISEKSEIFDDQFSVERPDGSNFTLKIRSTKLEDSAMYFCASTATGTSTDTQYFGPGTRLTVL.

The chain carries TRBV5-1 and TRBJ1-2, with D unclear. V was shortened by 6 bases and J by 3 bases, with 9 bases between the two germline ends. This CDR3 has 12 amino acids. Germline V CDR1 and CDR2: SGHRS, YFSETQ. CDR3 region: CASKAGDYGYTF. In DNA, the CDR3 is TGCGCCAGCAAAGCGGGAGACTATGGCTACACCTTC.

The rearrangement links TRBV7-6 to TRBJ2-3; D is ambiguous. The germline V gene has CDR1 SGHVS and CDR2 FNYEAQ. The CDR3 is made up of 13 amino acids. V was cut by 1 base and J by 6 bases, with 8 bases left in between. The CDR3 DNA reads TGTGCCAGCAGCTTAGTGGTGGAGGATACGCAGTATTTT. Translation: CASSLVVEDTQYF.

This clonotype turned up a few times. In nucleotides, the CDR3 is TGTGCCACCTCTTTGGACAGAAACTATGGCTACACCTTC. As protein: CATSLDRNYGYTF. The chain recombines TRBV10-3 with TRBJ1-2; the D gene is possibly TRBD1 (6 bases). From germline, CDR1 is ENHRY and CDR2 SYGVKD. The CDR3 is 13 residues long. Trimming shortened V by 10 bases and J by 2 bases, and 14 bases separated the two germline ends.